This TCR beta chain stems from a study of CD8 T cells in ankylosing spondylitis. Regarding the study as a whole: In ankylosing spondylitis blood, a motif of roughly eight highly homologous TCR beta variants appeared characteristic. Prior literature has documented some motif variants in synovial fluid and blood from reactive arthritis.

Trimming at V came to 5 bases and at J to 6 bases, leaving 9 bases not matched to a gene. The CDR3 totals 15 residues. Per germline, CDR1 KGHDR and CDR2 SFDVKD. TCRdb passed the 5' RACE reads through MiXCR, listing each CDR3 protein once. The sample carries 700,000 to 850,000 distinct CDR3 sequences, approximately 12% recorded once. This clonotype came up a few times. Its antigen is not identified. Sequenced material: blood, either unsorted or a sorted T cell fraction (not recorded which). The TCR sequence derives from a male donor with ankylosing spondylitis. The chain has TRBV24-1 and TRBJ1-2; TRBD1 matches at 9 bases. The CDR3 here is CATSGDREGWNGYTF. As DNA, the CDR3 is TGTGCCACCAGTGGGGACAGGGAAGGCTGGAATGGCTACACCTTC.